Following are 20 T cell receptor beta chains from one sample sequenced in a study of blood T cell repertoires in COVID-19 (dated by TCRdb to 2020 to 2021). The library was obtained by the immunoSEQ multiplex PCR assay. As stored in TCRdb, this immuneACCESS dataset retains in-frame rearrangements with V and J assigned. A fraction of the clones does not appear; measured against another copy, unresolved V genes explain less than half of the discrepancy, and the remainder lacks a known reason. The sample contains 300,000 to 500,000 clones, over 75% of them found a single time. Around 0.97% of the sample belongs to the ten largest clones. The source material was PBMCs or T cells enriched from blood (not recorded which). All receptors derive from a woman in her 30s with acute COVID-19.

The genes are TRBV7-2 and TRBJ1-6; 8 positions agree with TRBD1. Trimming removed 5 bases from V and 9 bases from J; junction bases left unmatched: 6. The CDR3 length is 14 residues. The germline V gene encodes CDR1 SGHTA and CDR2 FQGNSA. CDR3: CASSADRGPSPLHF. CDR3 coding DNA: TGTGCCAGCAGCGCCGACAGGGGCCCTTCACCCCTCCACTTT.

CDR3 sequence (DNA): TGCAGCGTCCATCGCCGGACAGGAACTAACTATGGCTACACCTTC. Its translation is CSVHRRTGTNYGYTF. This chain links TRBV29-1 with TRBJ1-2; TRBD1 aligns across 7 bases. V lost 6 bases to trimming and J lost 0 bases; unmatched junction nucleotides: 10. Per the germline V gene, CDR1 is SQVTM and CDR2 is ANQGSEA. This CDR3 is built from 15 residues.

CDR3 nucleotides: TGTGCCAGCAGTGAATACAGGGAATCCGGGGAGCTGTTTTTT. Translated, it gives CASSEYRESGELFF. This chain links TRBV6-1 with TRBJ2-2, with TRBD1 as a possible D gene (6 bases). Trimming removed 2 bases from V and 6 bases from J, with 10 bases in between. The CDR3 sequence is 14 residues long. The germline V gene has CDR1 MNHNS and CDR2 SASEGT.

The chain has TRBV27 and TRBJ2-1, with a weak D call TRBD2 (7 bases). The CDR3 runs 18 residues. The germline V gene has CDR1 MNHEY and CDR2 SMNVEV (reference sequence). V lost 5 bases and J lost 0, with 20 bases in between. DNA for the CDR3: TGTGCCAGCAGTCCAGTGGCGGGGGCGGCGAGCTCCTACAATGAGCAGTTCTTC. Residues: CASSPVAGAASSYNEQFF.

This clone was counted a few times. The rearrangement uses TRBV19 and TRBJ1-1; 12 bases match TRBD1. From germline, CDR1 is LNHDA and CDR2 SQIVND (reference sequence). The CDR3 contains 15 residues. The J segment lost 2 bases and the V segment lost 8 bases, leaving 6 bases of the junction unmatched. This CDR3 reads CASWDRGHRNTEAFF. The CDR3 DNA reads TGTGCCAGTTGGGACAGGGGGCATCGTAACACTGAAGCTTTCTTT. The whole variable domain, remainder taken from reference TRBV19 and TRBJ1-1, is DGGITQSPKYLFRKEGQNVTLSCEQNLNHDAMYWYRQDPGQGLRLIYYSQIVNDFQKGDIAEGYSVSREKKESFPLTVTSAQKNPTAFYLCASWDRGHRNTEAFFGQGTRLTVV.

This rearrangement joins TRBV2 to TRBJ1-5, with D unclear. Deletions cut 4 bases from V and 6 bases from J, with 10 bases between. Germline CDR1 SNHLY, CDR2 FYNNEI. CDR3 length: 13 amino acids. CDR3 in amino acids: CASSAGLGQPQHF. CDR3 in DNA: TGTGCCAGCAGTGCGGGTTTAGGTCAGCCCCAGCATTTT. The entire variable domain, with the rest obtained from reference TRBV2 and TRBJ1-5, is as follows: EPEVTQTPSHQVTQMGQEVILRCVPISNHLYFYWYRQILGQKVEFLVSFYNNEISEKSEIFDDQFSVERPDGSNFTLKIRSTKLEDSAMYFCASSAGLGQPQHFGDGTRLSIL.

The rearrangement links TRBV6-1 to TRBJ1-1; no reliable D call. Trimming cost V 1 base and J 9 bases, with 12 bases left between them. From germline, CDR1 is MNHNS and CDR2 SASEGT. This CDR3 comprises 13 residues. CDR3 loop: CASSEGRRSQAFF. Here the CDR3 DNA reads TGTGCCAGCAGTGAAGGTAGGAGGTCTCAAGCTTTCTTT.

The chain carries TRBV5-1 and TRBJ1-4; D may be TRBD1 (5 bases). This CDR3 spans 12 amino acids. Trimming stripped 4 bases from V and 8 bases from J, with 9 bases between. Germline CDR1 is SGHRS and CDR2 is YFSETQ. CDR3 sequence reads: CASSTDREKLFF. The CDR3 nucleotides read TGCGCCAGCAGCACCGACAGAGAAAAACTGTTTTTT.

The gene calls are TRBV7-9 and TRBJ1-5; D call uncertain. The CDR3 runs to 13 residues. V was shortened by 5 bases and J by 7 bases, with 12 bases between the two germline ends. Per germline, CDR1 SEHNR and CDR2 FQNEAQ (reference sequence). CDR3 protein: CASSPSSRQPQHF. The CDR3 bases are TGTGCCAGCAGCCCTAGTAGTAGACAGCCCCAGCATTTT.

The rearrangement links TRBV2 to TRBJ1-5; the match to TRBD1 covers 9 bases. Per germline, CDR1 SNHLY and CDR2 FYNNEI. Losses at the gene ends were 3 bases for V and 1 base for J; bases not matched to a gene: 10. The CDR3 covers 18 residues. The CDR3 reads CASSDPSRQGGSNQPQHF. The CDR3 DNA reads as TGTGCCAGCAGTGACCCATCTCGACAGGGGGGGAGCAATCAGCCCCAGCATTTT.

The V gene is TRBV7-9, the J gene TRBJ1-1; D possibly corresponds to TRBD1 (6 bases). Germline lookup yields CDR1 SEHNR and CDR2 FQNEAQ (reference sequence). The CDR3 is 15 amino acids. Trimming removed 5 bases from V and 2 bases from J, with 15 bases in between. The CDR3 DNA reads TGTGCCAGCAGCCCGTCGGACAGACTAAACACTGAAGCTTTCTTT. The encoded protein is CASSPSDRLNTEAFF.

The chain combines TRBV7-2 with TRBJ2-1; 13 nucleotides align to TRBD2. Unmatched junction bases numbered 3, after V lost 2 bases and J lost 8 bases. CDR1 SGHTA and CDR2 FQGNSA come from the germline V gene. The CDR3 is 15 amino acids. CDR3 bases: TGTGCCAGCAGCTTAACTAGCGGGGGGGAGGATGAGCAGTTCTTC. Amino acids: CASSLTSGGEDEQFF.

This clone has only a few counts. The genes are TRBV5-1 and TRBJ2-7; possibly TRBD2 for D (7 bases). CDR1 is SGHRS, CDR2 YFSETQ, per germline. The length of the CDR3 is 14 residues. V lost 1 base and J lost 4, with 12 bases in between. In nucleotides, the CDR3 is TGCGCCAGCAGCTTGCGGGGGCGGGAGTACGAGCAGTACTTC. Encoded protein: CASSLRGREYEQYF.

CDR3 region: CASRQRPGDTEAFF. CDR3 nucleotide sequence: TGTGCCAGCAGACAAAGGCCGGGGGACACTGAAGCTTTCTTT. V is TRBV5-4 and J is TRBJ1-1; possible D gene TRBD1, 5 bases. Per germline, CDR1 SGHNT and CDR2 YYREEE (reference sequence). V lost 5 bases and J lost 3, with 14 bases in between. This CDR3 is 14 amino acids long.

This chain uses TRBV6-2 or TRBV6-3 with TRBJ1-1; no definite D call. The CDR3 consists of 12 residues. CDR1 and CDR2 (germline): MNHEY, SVGEGT. V shed 3 bases and J shed 10 bases, with 12 bases lying between them. For the CDR3, the DNA is TGTGCCAGCAGTTATAGTAGGAGTCGAGCTTTCTTT. Its translation: CASSYSRSRAFF.

V and J are TRBV27 and TRBJ1-1; D not certain. V was clipped by 5 bases and J by 2 bases, with 9 bases between them. Germline CDR1 reads MNHEY; CDR2 reads SMNVEV (reference sequence). The CDR3 runs to 13 residues. The CDR3 coding sequence is TGTGCCAGCAGTGTGAGTTTTAACACTGAAGCTTTCTTT. Encoded protein: CASSVSFNTEAFF.

This chain joins TRBV5-1 and TRBJ2-5; D unresolved. Germline CDR1 and CDR2: SGHRS and YFSETQ. This CDR3 spans 15 amino acids. The V end lost 1 base, the J end lost 5 bases, and 15 bases lay between the germline ends. CDR3 in amino acids: CASSLFGVTEETQYF. The CDR3 nucleotides read TGCGCCAGCAGCTTGTTCGGCGTAACAGAGGAGACCCAGTACTTC.

The genes are TRBV28 and TRBJ2-2, with 9 bases that match TRBD1. Trimming cost V 1 base and J 6 bases; bases outside gene matches: 6. The CDR3 has 16 residues. The germline V gene has CDR1 MDHEN and CDR2 SYDVKM. The CDR3 DNA reads as TGTGCCAGCAGTTTATCTCTGGACAGGGGCCCCGGGGAGCTGTTTTTT. This codes for CASSLSLDRGPGELFF.

The V call is TRBV27, the J call TRBJ1-5; 8 nucleotides agree with TRBD1. Per the germline V gene, CDR1 is MNHEY and CDR2 is SMNVEV (reference sequence). After removal of 5 bases from V and 2 bases from J, the junction contained 2 bases not matched to a gene. CDR3 size: 14 residues. CDR3 DNA: TGTGCCAGCAGTCCACAGGGGGGCAATCAGCCCCAGCATTTT. The encoded protein is CASSPQGGNQPQHF.

The V and J genes are TRBV11-3 and TRBJ2-3; TRBD1 matches at 9 bases. Germline CDR1 is SGHNT and CDR2 is YENEEA. The CDR3 has 13 residues. V shed 3 bases and J 7 bases; nucleotides not matched to a gene: 2. In nucleotides, the CDR3 is TGTGCCAGCAGCTTCGGACAGGGGAATACGCAGTATTTT. It yields the protein CASSFGQGNTQYF.